The clone carrying this T cell receptor beta chain occurred a few times. This entry comes from a study of blood T cell repertoires in COVID-19. Turning to the study itself: Sites across the United States, Italy and Spain contributed samples from acute and convalescent COVID-19.

The CDR3 is 15 residues long. The V and J ends lost 2 bases and 6 bases respectively, with 14 bases between them. From germline, CDR1 is MDHEN and CDR2 SYDVKM. The protocol was immunoSEQ multiplex PCR, while the TCRdb copy is restricted to in-frame clones and leaves out a portion. The sample holds approximately 260,000 clones, 80% to 85% seen once. This TCR derives from a man aged 50-59 years who had recovered from COVID-19. V and J are TRBV28 and TRBJ1-5; D is perhaps TRBD1 (6 bases). Sequencing input: PBMCs or T cells enriched from blood (not recorded which). CDR3 protein: CASSLGGGGGQPQHF. The CDR3 nucleotides are TGTGCCAGCAGTTTAGGCGGGGGCGGTGGTCAGCCCCAGCATTTT.